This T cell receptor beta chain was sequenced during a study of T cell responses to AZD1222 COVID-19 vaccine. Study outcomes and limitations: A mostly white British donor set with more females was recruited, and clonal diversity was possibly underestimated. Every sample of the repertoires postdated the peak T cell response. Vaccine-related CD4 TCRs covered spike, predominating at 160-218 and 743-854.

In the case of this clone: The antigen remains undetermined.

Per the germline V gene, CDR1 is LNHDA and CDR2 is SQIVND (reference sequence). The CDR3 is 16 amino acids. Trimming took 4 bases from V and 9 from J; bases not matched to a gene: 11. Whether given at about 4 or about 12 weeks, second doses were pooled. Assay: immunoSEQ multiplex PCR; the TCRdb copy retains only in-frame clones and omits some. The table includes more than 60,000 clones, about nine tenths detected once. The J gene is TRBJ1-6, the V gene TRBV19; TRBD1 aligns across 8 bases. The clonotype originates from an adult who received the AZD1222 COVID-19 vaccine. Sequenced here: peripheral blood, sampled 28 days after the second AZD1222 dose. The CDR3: CASSKDRASWGSPLHF. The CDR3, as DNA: TGTGCCAGTAGTAAGGACAGGGCCTCGTGGGGTTCACCCCTCCACTTT.